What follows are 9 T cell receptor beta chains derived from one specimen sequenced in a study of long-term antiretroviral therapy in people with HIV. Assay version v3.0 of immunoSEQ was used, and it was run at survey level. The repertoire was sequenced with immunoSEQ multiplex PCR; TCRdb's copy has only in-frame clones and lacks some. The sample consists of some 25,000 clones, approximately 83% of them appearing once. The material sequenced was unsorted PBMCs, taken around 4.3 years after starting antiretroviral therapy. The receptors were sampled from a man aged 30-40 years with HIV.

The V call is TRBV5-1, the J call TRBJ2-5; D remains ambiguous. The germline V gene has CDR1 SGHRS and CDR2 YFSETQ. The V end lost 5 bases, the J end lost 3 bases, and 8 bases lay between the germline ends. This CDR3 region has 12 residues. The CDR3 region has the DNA TGCGCCAGCAGTCTTACCAAAGAGACCCAGTACTTC. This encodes CASSLTKETQYF.

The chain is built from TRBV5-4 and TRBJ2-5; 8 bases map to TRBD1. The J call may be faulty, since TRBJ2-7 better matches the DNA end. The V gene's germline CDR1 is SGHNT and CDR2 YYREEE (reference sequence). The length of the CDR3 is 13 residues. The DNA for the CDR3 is TGTGCCAGCAGCTGGGGACAGGCCTACGAGCAGTACTTC. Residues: CASSWGQAYEQYF.

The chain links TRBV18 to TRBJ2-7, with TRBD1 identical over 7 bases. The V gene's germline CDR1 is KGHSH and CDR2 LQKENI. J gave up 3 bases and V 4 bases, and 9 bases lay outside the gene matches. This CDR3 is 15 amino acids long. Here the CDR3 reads CASSQPGTVFYEQYF. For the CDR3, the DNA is TGTGCCAGCTCACAGCCCGGGACAGTATTCTACGAGCAGTACTTC.

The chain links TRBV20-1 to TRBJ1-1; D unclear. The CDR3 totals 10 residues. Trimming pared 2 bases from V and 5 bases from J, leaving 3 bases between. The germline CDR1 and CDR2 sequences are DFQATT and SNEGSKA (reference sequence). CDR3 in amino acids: CSARWTEAFF. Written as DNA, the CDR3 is TGCAGTGCTAGATGGACTGAAGCTTTCTTT.

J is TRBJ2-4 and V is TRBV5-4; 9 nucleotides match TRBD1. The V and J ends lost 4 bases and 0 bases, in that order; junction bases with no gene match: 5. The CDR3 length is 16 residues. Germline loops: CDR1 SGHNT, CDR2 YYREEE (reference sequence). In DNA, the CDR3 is TGTGCCAGCAGCCGAAGGACAGGGGCAGCCAAAAACATTCAGTACTTC. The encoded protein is CASSRRTGAAKNIQYF.

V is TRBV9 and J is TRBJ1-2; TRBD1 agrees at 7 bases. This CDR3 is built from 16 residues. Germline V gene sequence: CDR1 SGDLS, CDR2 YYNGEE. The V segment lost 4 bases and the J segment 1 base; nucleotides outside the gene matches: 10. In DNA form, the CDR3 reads TGTGCCAGCAGCACCGCTGACAGGGCTTTTAACTATGGCTACACCTTC. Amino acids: CASSTADRAFNYGYTF.

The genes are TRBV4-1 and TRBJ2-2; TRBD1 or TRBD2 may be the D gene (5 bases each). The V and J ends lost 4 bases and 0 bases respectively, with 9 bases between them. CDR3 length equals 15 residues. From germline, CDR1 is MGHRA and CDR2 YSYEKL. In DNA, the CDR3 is TGCGCCAGCAGCCGTGGGGACCCGAACACCGGGGAGCTGTTTTTT. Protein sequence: CASSRGDPNTGELFF.

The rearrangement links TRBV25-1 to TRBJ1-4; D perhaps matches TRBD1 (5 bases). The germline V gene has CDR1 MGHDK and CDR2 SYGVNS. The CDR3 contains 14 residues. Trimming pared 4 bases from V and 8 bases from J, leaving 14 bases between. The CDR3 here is CASSVGWGNEKLFF. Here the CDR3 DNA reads TGTGCCAGCAGTGTTGGGTGGGGGAACGAAAAACTGTTTTTT.

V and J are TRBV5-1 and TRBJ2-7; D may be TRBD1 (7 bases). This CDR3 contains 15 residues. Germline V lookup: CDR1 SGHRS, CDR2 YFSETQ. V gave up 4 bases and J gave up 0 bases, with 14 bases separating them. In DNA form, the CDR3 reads TGCGCCAGCAGCCGCCAGGGGGGAAGCTCCTACGAGCAGTACTTC. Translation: CASSRQGGSSYEQYF.